This T cell receptor (beta chain) was documented in a study of shared clonotypes between healthy human individuals. The naive CD8 population came from CD45RO-negative cells selected for CCR7, without terminally differentiated effector memory CD45RA+ cells. The V and J ends lost 3 bases and 5 bases, in that order; junction bases with no gene match: 4. The germline gives CDR1 SGHAT, CDR2 FQNNGV. This CDR3 is 14 amino acids long. As originally analysed: For the immunoSEQ data, sequences were junction-only without quality scores, so filtering differed. Sequencing was performed with immunoSEQ multiplex PCR; in TCRdb, only in-frame clones are kept and a portion is missing. That table supplies the V and J calls and clone size; D and trimming were determined from the DNA. This sample has around 2,000,000 clones, with about 95% found just once.

Sequenced sample: naive CD8+ T cells sorted from blood. This sequence joins TRBV11-2 and TRBJ2-5; TRBD1 matches 9 bases. The receptor's source is a man between 18 and 35 years old in good health. As DNA, the CDR3 is TGTGCCAGCAGCTTCACAGGGGGCGACGAGACCCAGTACTTC. It codes for CASSFTGGDETQYF.